This T cell receptor (beta chain) was sequenced for a study of CD8 T cells in ankylosing spondylitis. Findings and limits, study-wide: A subset of motif variants has previously been described in the synovial fluid and blood of reactive arthritis. The authors reported significant enrichment of disease-linked clones in matched ankylosing spondylitis synovial fluid.

The J segment lost 0 bases and the V segment lost 5 bases, leaving 9 bases of the junction unmatched. This CDR3 contains 19 residues. Germline V gene data show CDR1 as MDHEN and CDR2 as SYDVKM. Of note for this clonotype: Its antigen is as yet unknown.

5'-RACE, quantitative and with molecular barcodes, yielded the TCR beta libraries. Via MiXCR, TCRdb re-called the 5' RACE reads, giving one row per CDR3 protein. The sample carries about 350,000 distinct CDR3 sequences, 20% to 25% recorded once. This sequence joins TRBV28 and TRBJ2-3; 15 nucleotides match TRBD2. Sequencing was performed on blood, either unsorted or a sorted T cell fraction (not recorded which). The receptor was isolated from a male donor with ankylosing spondylitis or in good health (not recorded which). CDR3 nucleotides: TGTGCCAGCAGTACATGGGGACTAGCGGGGGGAGCTAGCACAGATACGCAGTATTTT. Its protein is CASSTWGLAGGASTDTQYF.